These T cell receptor beta chains were read from a single sample in a study of Graves' ophthalmopathy and Graves' hyperthyroidism. TCRdb reprocessed the multiplex PCR reads with MiXCR, giving one entry per CDR3 protein. The sample lists just over 400,000 distinct CDR3 sequences, around a fifth occurring once. The material sequenced was peripheral blood. The receptor set was obtained from a woman aged 18-29 years with stable Graves' hyperthyroidism. Each CDR3 is given without its conserved first and last residue.

J	V	CDR3
TRBJ1-1	TRBV30	AWSENRAEAF
TRBJ1-6	TRBV12-3/TRBV12-4	ASSLLRINSPLH
TRBJ2-7	TRBV11-2	ASSSVPRRDRVLDEQY
TRBJ2-4	TRBV28	ASSRNGGGNIQY
TRBJ2-5	TRBV7-9	ASSLGRLVIGTQY
TRBJ1-1	TRBV6-1	ASSLLGQGDTEAF
TRBJ2-7	TRBV6-5	ASSSTGLSYEQY
TRBJ2-7	TRBV6-2/TRBV6-3	ASSPPGLIYEQY
TRBJ1-2	TRBV30	AWSLRKAYGYT
TRBJ1-2	TRBV14	ASSQAVGRPYGYT
TRBJ2-4	TRBV20-1	SASRDPSRAKNIQY
TRBJ1-1	TRBV30	AWSVTGFEAF
TRBJ1-1	TRBV12-3/TRBV12-4	ASSLIGGQRNTEAF
TRBJ2-2	TRBV6-6	ASYPLTSGRNRPRNTGELF
TRBJ1-3	TRBV6-2/TRBV6-3	ASSYSPGNTIY
TRBJ2-7	TRBV9	ASSVAAAHYEQY
TRBJ2-7	TRBV12-3/TRBV12-4	ASSATGGLREQY
TRBJ2-7	TRBV28	ASSRRTSGRALGEQY
TRBJ1-5	TRBV28	ASSLTGPQPQH
TRBJ2-5	TRBV13	ASNLRGQNRETQY
TRBJ1-1	TRBV7-2	ASSLVGTVNTEAF
TRBJ2-7	TRBV28	ASSLSPGTGPYEQY
TRBJ2-2	TRBV20-1	SAVRGGESGELF